Included here is one TCR beta chain sequence, with context. Germline V gives CDR1 LGHNA, CDR2 YNFKEQ. This CDR3 comprises 15 residues. Losses at the gene ends were 0 bases for V and 4 bases for J; bases not matched to a gene: 4. This entry comes from a study of technical replicates of blood from a handful of donors. Using immunoSEQ multiplex PCR, the repertoire was profiled, and TCRdb retains in-frame clones only, with some absent. Among around 65,000 clones listed, around 87% were seen once. The sequenced sample was PBMCs. The receptor's source is a human donor in good health. Some clones in this sample may be carry-over from other donors' samples. This chain links TRBV4-2 with TRBJ2-7; 9 positions agree with TRBD2. The CDR3 region is CASSQERGGAYEQYF. CDR3 sequence (DNA): TGTGCCAGCAGCCAAGAACGCGGGGGGGCATACGAGCAGTACTTC.